This is a list of T cell receptor beta chains from one sample in a study of T-cell reconstitution after alpha-beta-depleted transplantation in children. TCRdb redid the calling of the PCR reads with MiXCR, one entry per CDR3 protein. The profile shows some 490,000 distinct CDR3 sequences, about an eighth of them singletons. The source material was PBMCs from the stem cell graft donor, sampled from the stem cell graft. All receptors derive from a human donor who donated a stem cell graft to a child with combined immunodeficiency. The CDR3 runs from the conserved cysteine through the conserved F or W. Fields, in order: clone size, V gene, J gene, D gene, CDR3 protein, CDR3 DNA. D genes are given only for firm matches. Not all rows give a size; the values are once, few, many and, for expanded clones, a class.

>-|TRBV5-1|TRBJ2-1|-
CASSLASGGVFNEQFF
TGCGCCAGCAGCTTGGCCTCCGGCGGGGTGTTCAATGAGCAGTTCTTC
>many|TRBV5-4|TRBJ2-3|TRBD1
CASSFPGQRTGDTQYF
TGTGCCAGCAGCTTCCCGGGACAGCGAACCGGGGATACGCAGTATTTT
>-|TRBV28|TRBJ2-3|TRBD2
CASSLGLAGDFTDTQYF
TGTGCCAGCAGTTTGGGACTAGCGGGGGATTTCACAGATACGCAGTATTTT
>few|TRBV9|TRBJ2-2|-
CASSATRITGELFF
TGTGCCAGCAGCGCCACTAGAATCACCGGGGAGCTGTTTTTT
>once|TRBV29-1|TRBJ2-2|-
CSVLDKNTGELFF
TGCAGCGTTCTGGACAAGAACACCGGGGAGCTGTTTTTT
>-|TRBV6-2/TRBV6-3|TRBJ2-5|-
CASSYLFPPGETQYF
TGTGCCAGCAGTTACCTTTTTCCACCAGGGGAGACCCAGTACTTC
>-|TRBV24-1|TRBJ1-2|-
CATSQTGIRNGYTF
TGTGCCACCAGTCAAACAGGAATAAGGAATGGCTACACCTTC
>-|TRBV30|TRBJ1-5|-
CAWSAGHSNQPQHF
TGTGCCTGGAGTGCCGGGCATAGCAATCAGCCCCAGCATTTT
>many|TRBV5-1|TRBJ2-7|-
CASSLEPRKVYEQYF
TGCGCCAGCAGCTTGGAGCCCCGGAAGGTCTACGAGCAGTACTTC
>many|TRBV20-1|TRBJ2-5|-
CSARPGHFIETQYF
TGCAGTGCTAGACCGGGACATTTCATCGAGACCCAGTACTTC
>many|TRBV29-1|TRBJ1-4|-
CSAWINEKLFF
TGCAGCGCATGGATTAATGAAAAACTGTTTTTT
>-|TRBV27|TRBJ2-3|TRBD2
CASSLGLAGRQGRTDTQYF
TGTGCCAGCAGTTTAGGGCTAGCGGGTCGCCAGGGCCGCACAGATACGCAGTATTTT
>-|TRBV5-5|TRBJ1-5|-
CASSLRDTLSNQPQHF
TGTGCCAGCAGCTTACGGGATACACTTAGCAATCAGCCCCAGCATTTT
>-|TRBV20-1|TRBJ1-2|-
CSARDLARQGYTF
TGCAGTGCTAGAGATTTGGCACGCCAGGGCTACACCTTC
>few|TRBV7-9|TRBJ1-6|TRBD1
CASSSLIAGGRAPLHF
TGTGCCAGCAGCTCCCTCATAGCAGGGGGCAGGGCACCCCTCCACTTT
>few|TRBV30|TRBJ1-2|TRBD1
CAWSADRLVYGYTF
TGTGCCTGGAGTGCGGACAGGCTGGTCTATGGCTACACCTTC
>many|TRBV15|TRBJ2-7|-
CATSIRARNEQYF
TGTGCCACCAGTATCAGGGCCCGTAATGAGCAGTACTTC
>many|TRBV4-3|TRBJ2-7|TRBD1
CASSQDLDRGNFYEQYF
TGCGCCAGCAGCCAAGATCTGGACAGGGGTAACTTCTACGAGCAGTACTTC
>few|TRBV27|TRBJ2-1|TRBD1
CASIRTGGYEQFF
TGTGCCAGCATCCGGACAGGGGGCTATGAGCAGTTCTTC
>few|TRBV10-3|TRBJ1-2|-
CAISEMGLGAPGYTF
TGTGCCATCAGTGAGATGGGACTTGGGGCCCCAGGCTACACCTTC
>-|TRBV30|TRBJ2-1|TRBD2
CAGEGGDEQFF
TGTGCCGGGGAGGGCGGAGATGAGCAGTTCTTC
>-|TRBV4-2|TRBJ2-2|-
CASSQEARANTGELFF
TGTGCCAGCAGCCAAGAGGCCAGGGCGAACACCGGGGAGCTGTTTTTT
>few|TRBV20-1|TRBJ1-1|-
CSARDGGALTAFF
TGCAGTGCCCGAGATGGAGGAGCCCTGACCGCTTTCTTT
>few|TRBV25-1|TRBJ1-1|-
CASSYNRENTEAFF
TGTGCCAGCAGTTATAACAGGGAAAACACTGAAGCTTTCTTT
>few|TRBV5-6|TRBJ1-2|TRBD1
CASSLGTTGAYYGYTF
TGTGCCAGCAGCTTGGGGACGACAGGGGCCTACTATGGCTACACCTTC
>many|TRBV20-1|TRBJ2-5|-
CSVGSEVEETQYF
TGCAGTGTTGGGAGCGAGGTGGAAGAGACCCAGTACTTC
>many|TRBV7-9|TRBJ2-2|-
CASSLMLSGELFF
TGTGCCAGCAGCTTAATGCTCTCCGGGGAGCTGTTTTTT
>many|TRBV2|TRBJ2-2|-
CATRARGYTGELFF
TGTGCCACTAGAGCCCGGGGTTACACCGGGGAGCTGTTTTTT
>many|TRBV5-6|TRBJ1-2|-
CASSSGPRNTF
TGTGCCAGCAGCTCCGGACCCAGGAACACCTTC
>few|TRBV12-3/TRBV12-4|TRBJ2-7|-
CASSFAVTSYEQYF
TGTGCCAGCAGTTTTGCGGTTACCTCCTACGAGCAGTACTTC
>many|TRBV28|TRBJ1-1|-
CASSLPIGRGAFF
TGTGCCAGCAGTTTGCCGATTGGTCGTGGAGCTTTCTTT
>few|TRBV5-1|TRBJ2-3|-
CASSAGALGADTQYF
TGCGCCAGCAGCGCGGGGGCCCTCGGAGCGGATACGCAGTATTTT
>-|TRBV12-3/TRBV12-4|TRBJ1-2|-
CASSYTGGYTF
TGTGCCAGCAGTTACACAGGTGGCTACACCTTC
>many|TRBV2|TRBJ2-7|-
CASSGLMGEQYF
TGTGCCAGCAGTGGATTGATGGGTGAGCAGTACTTC
>-|TRBV7-2|TRBJ2-5|-
CASSRGPGPQETQYF
TGTGCCAGCAGTCGTGGACCCGGGCCCCAAGAGACCCAGTACTTC
>-|TRBV12-3/TRBV12-4|TRBJ1-2|-
CASTTGTGNNYGYTF
TGTGCCAGCACTACTGGAACAGGCAACAACTATGGCTACACCTTC
>-|TRBV27|TRBJ1-6|-
CASSLQGRTPLHF
TGTGCCAGCAGTTTGCAGGGTCGGACACCCCTCCACTTT
>many|TRBV5-4|TRBJ2-1|-
CASSLDVRSSYNEQFF
TGTGCCAGCAGCTTGGATGTAAGGAGCTCCTACAATGAGCAGTTCTTC
>-|TRBV11-2|TRBJ1-1|-
CASSPSGGQKNTEAFF
TGTGCCAGCAGCCCTTCGGGGGGGCAGAAGAACACTGAAGCTTTCTTT
>many|TRBV20-1|TRBJ2-3|-
CSARGIREDQYF
TGCAGTGCTAGAGGGATAAGGGAGGACCAGTATTTT
>few|TRBV6-2/TRBV6-3|TRBJ2-1|TRBD2
CASSYSGLAGGERFF
TGTGCCAGCAGTTATTCTGGACTAGCGGGGGGGGAGCGGTTCTTC
>few|TRBV27|TRBJ2-7|-
CASSLRGSSSYEQYF
TGTGCCAGCAGTTTAAGAGGGAGTAGCTCCTACGAGCAGTACTTC
>few|TRBV5-5|TRBJ2-5|TRBD2
CASSGWASGLQETQYF
TGTGCCAGCAGCGGCTGGGCTAGCGGCCTACAAGAGACCCAGTACTTC
>-|TRBV4-3|TRBJ2-5|-
CASSQDMETQYF
TGCGCCAGCAGCCAAGATATGGAGACCCAGTACTTC
>once|TRBV3-1|TRBJ2-2|-
CASSQDVGGVRGTGELFF
TGTGCCAGCAGCCAAGACGTTGGAGGGGTCCGGGGCACCGGGGAGCTGTTTTTT
>few|TRBV11-2|TRBJ2-2|-
CASSPFSGARFTGELFF
TGTGCCAGCAGCCCTTTTTCTGGGGCACGATTCACCGGGGAGCTGTTTTTT
>-|TRBV6-2/TRBV6-3|TRBJ2-7|TRBD2
CASSYPSGRALGDEQYF
TGTGCCAGCAGTTACCCTAGCGGGAGGGCCCTCGGGGACGAGCAGTACTTC
>-|TRBV10-3|TRBJ2-7|TRBD2
CAIRSGSSYEQYF
TGTGCCATCAGGAGCGGGAGCTCCTACGAGCAGTACTTC
>-|TRBV7-8|TRBJ2-7|-
CASTPARSYEQYF
TGTGCCAGCACCCCGGCCAGATCCTACGAGCAGTACTTC
>-|TRBV11-3|TRBJ2-1|-
CASSSDVTNEQFF
TGTGCCAGCAGCTCCGACGTTACCAATGAGCAGTTCTTC
>few|TRBV5-8|TRBJ2-1|TRBD1
CASSTTGGHNEQFF
TGTGCCAGCAGCACCACAGGGGGCCACAATGAGCAGTTCTTC
>many|TRBV12-3/TRBV12-4|TRBJ2-1|TRBD1
CASTGQGASNEQFF
TGTGCCAGCACCGGACAGGGGGCAAGCAATGAGCAGTTCTTC
>-|TRBV5-6|TRBJ2-2|-
CAMGPLRGQGDTGELFF
TGTGCCATGGGCCCCCTCCGGGGCCAGGGAGACACCGGGGAGCTGTTTTTT
>-|TRBV30|TRBJ2-7|-
CAWSVVKDEQYF
TGTGCCTGGAGTGTGGTCAAGGACGAGCAGTACTTC
>-|TRBV7-8|TRBJ2-2|-
CASSPTGGEDGELFF
TGTGCCAGCAGCCCAACCGGGGGTGAGGACGGGGAGCTGTTTTTT
>-|TRBV12-3/TRBV12-4|TRBJ1-6|-
CASSLDGSGSPLHF
TGTGCCAGCAGTTTGGACGGGAGCGGTTCACCCCTCCACTTT
>-|TRBV12-3/TRBV12-4|TRBJ2-7|TRBD2
CASSPRIWASGSYEQYF
TGTGCCAGCAGTCCCCGGATTTGGGCTAGCGGGTCCTACGAGCAGTACTTC